A single sample gave rise to the 24 T cell receptor beta chains below, sequenced in a study of shared clonotypes between healthy human individuals. Sequencing was performed with immunoSEQ multiplex PCR; in TCRdb, only in-frame clones are kept and a portion is missing. The table shows about 480,000 clones, with around 79% occurring only once. The sample was PBMCs. Receptor source: a woman in her thirties or forties in good health. Some clones in this sample may be carry-over from other donors' samples.

The rearrangement uses TRBV6-1 and TRBJ2-7; D remains ambiguous. CDR1 is MNHNS and CDR2 is SASEGT in the germline V gene. Trimming left V 5 bases short and J 1 base short, with 15 bases between. The CDR3 is 15 amino acids. CDR3 amino acids: CASSLRSLSSYEQYF. CDR3 in DNA: TGTGCCAGCAGTCTAAGGTCCCTCAGTTCCTACGAGCAGTACTTC.

This clone has just one count. This chain connects TRBV11-3 to TRBJ1-1; 9 bases match TRBD1. The J segment lost 4 bases and the V segment lost 5 bases, leaving 8 bases of the junction unmatched. Germline assignment: CDR1 SGHNT and CDR2 YENEEA. The CDR3 is made up of 15 amino acids. For the CDR3, the DNA is TGTGCCAGCAGCCAATCGACAGGGGGAGTCACTGAAGCTTTCTTT. Protein product: CASSQSTGGVTEAFF.

This chain connects TRBV25-1 to TRBJ2-1; D call uncertain. V lost 1 base, J lost 4 bases, and 14 bases lay in between. Germline V gene sequence: CDR1 MGHDK, CDR2 SYGVNS. The CDR3 covers 16 residues. CDR3 DNA: TGTGCCAGCAGTGAATTTTTCGGGCGGTCATACAATGAGCAGTTCTTC. Translation gives CASSEFFGRSYNEQFF.

The genes are TRBV4-2 and TRBJ2-3; tentatively, D is TRBD1 or TRBD2 (5 bases each). The germline V gene encodes CDR1 LGHNA and CDR2 YNFKEQ. The CDR3 spans 16 residues. V lost 2 bases and J 2 bases, leaving 14 bases between the germline ends. In DNA form, the CDR3 reads TGTGCCAGCAGCCAATTCCTCGGGACGCCCACAGATACGCAGTATTTT. Its translation: CASSQFLGTPTDTQYF.

CDR3 nucleotide sequence: TGTGCCAGCAGTCAGGACAGTGTTAAGACCCAGTACTTC. Residues: CASSQDSVKTQYF. The rearrangement links TRBV11-2 to TRBJ2-5; D possibly corresponds to TRBD1 (6 bases). Germline assignment: CDR1 SGHAT and CDR2 FQNNGV. Trimming stripped 6 bases from V and 6 bases from J, with 14 bases between. There are 13 residues in the CDR3.

This clone has a single count. The rearrangement links TRBV7-9 to TRBJ2-7; the D call may be TRBD1 or TRBD2 (6 bases each). V shed 0 bases and J shed 6 bases, with 12 bases lying between them. The V gene's germline CDR1 is SEHNR and CDR2 FQNEAQ (reference sequence). There are 14 residues in the CDR3. This CDR3 is CASSLAMSGAEQYF. The CDR3 coding sequence is TGTGCCAGCAGCTTAGCGATGTCGGGGGCCGAGCAGTACTTC.

This clone has only one observation. The rearrangement joins TRBV28 to TRBJ1-4, with D perhaps TRBD1 (6 bases). The CDR3 runs to 13 residues. Trimming removed 2 bases at V and 7 bases at J, with 8 bases between. CDR1 and CDR2 (germline): MDHEN, SYDVKM. CDR3 nucleotides: TGTGCCAGCAGTTTACAGGGGAGTGAAAAACTGTTTTTT. The encoded protein is CASSLQGSEKLFF.

The sample holds a few counts of this clone. The chain has TRBV28 and TRBJ2-1; D uncertain. This CDR3 has 14 residues. Germline CDR1 is MDHEN and CDR2 is SYDVKM. The V and J ends lost 5 bases and 8 bases respectively, with 16 bases between them. The CDR3 protein is CASSRLLSPHEQFF. As DNA, the CDR3 is TGTGCCAGCAGTCGCCTCTTGTCCCCCCATGAGCAGTTCTTC.

This clone was seen just once. This chain connects TRBV19 to TRBJ2-2; 10 bases align to TRBD1. The CDR3 sequence is 16 residues long. V shed 5 bases, J shed 2 bases, and the junction held 5 bases outside the gene matches. Germline values: CDR1 LNHDA, CDR2 SQIVND (reference sequence). The CDR3, as DNA: TGTGCCAGTAGTGCCGGGACAGGGGATAACACCGGGGAGCTGTTTTTT. Its protein is CASSAGTGDNTGELFF.

Worth noting for this clone: Within the sample, other DNA sequences also encode this same CDR3. The chain uses TRBV5-4 and TRBJ2-5; D is ambiguous. Germline CDR1 and CDR2: SGHNT and YYREEE (reference sequence). The CDR3 is 12 residues long. V shed 3 bases and J shed 5 bases, with 8 bases lying between them. In nucleotides, the CDR3 is TGTGCCAGCAGCTCCCTGGGGGAGACCCAGTACTTC. Translated, it gives CASSSLGETQYF.

V gene TRBV5-1 combines with J gene TRBJ2-1; 7 bases agree with TRBD2. Looked up from germline, CDR1 is SGHRS and CDR2 is YFSETQ. The J segment lost 3 bases and the V segment lost 0 bases, leaving 9 bases of the junction unmatched. This CDR3 region has 17 residues. DNA for the CDR3: TGCGCCAGCAGCTTGGGATTCGCTAGCGGAAACTACAATGAGCAGTTCTTC. Protein: CASSLGFASGNYNEQFF.

The rearrangement uses TRBV28 and TRBJ2-5, with 8 positions matching TRBD2. V lost 4 bases to trimming and J lost 6 bases; unmatched junction nucleotides: 1. The V gene's germline CDR1 is MDHEN and CDR2 SYDVKM. CDR3 size: 12 residues. The CDR3 DNA reads as TGTGCCAGCAGTTCGGGGGGGAAGACCCAGTACTTC. Protein product: CASSSGGKTQYF.

This chain connects TRBV19 to TRBJ2-7, with 9 positions matching TRBD2. V shed 9 bases and J 4 bases; nucleotides not matched to a gene: 7. The germline gives CDR1 LNHDA, CDR2 SQIVND (reference sequence). The CDR3 runs to 13 residues. CDR3 nucleotides: TGTGCCAGGGATAGCGGGAGAAGGTACGAGCAGTACTTC. It yields the protein CARDSGRRYEQYF.

The V gene is TRBV19, the J gene TRBJ1-5, with D possibly TRBD1 on 5 matching bases. This CDR3 spans 13 amino acids. Trimming shortened V by 6 bases and J by 6 bases, and 12 bases separated the two germline ends. CDR1 LNHDA and CDR2 SQIVND come from the germline V gene (reference sequence). This chain's CDR3 is CASSQGEGQPQHF. CDR3 DNA sequence: TGTGCCAGTAGCCAGGGAGAAGGTCAGCCCCAGCATTTT.

The chain has TRBV7-2 and TRBJ2-1; D gene unclear. The CDR3 consists of 13 residues. CDR1 and CDR2 from the germline V gene are SGHTA and FQGNSA. Trimming shortened V by 1 base and J by 8 bases, and 9 bases separated the two germline ends. CDR3 nucleotide sequence: TGTGCCAGCAGCTTAGTAGGGTCGGATGAGCAGTTCTTC. Its translation is CASSLVGSDEQFF.

This clone was counted once. The rearrangement uses TRBV4-1 and TRBJ2-1; 7 bases are a match to TRBD2. The V and J ends lost 0 bases and 1 base, in that order; junction bases with no gene match: 3. This CDR3 comprises 16 residues. From germline, CDR1 is MGHRA and CDR2 YSYEKL. CDR3 region: CASSQERGGSYNEQFF. DNA for the CDR3: TGCGCCAGCAGCCAAGAAAGGGGAGGGTCCTACAATGAGCAGTTCTTC.

About this clone itself: Other DNA sequences in this specimen translate into the identical CDR3. The chain couples TRBV4-3 to TRBJ2-7; D gene uncertain. Germline CDR1 LGHNA, CDR2 YSLEER. V lost 0 bases and J 1 base, leaving 7 bases between the germline ends. The CDR3 consists of 14 residues. Written as DNA, the CDR3 is TGCGCCAGCAGCCAAGATTGGGGTTCCTACGAGCAGTACTTC. This translates into CASSQDWGSYEQYF.

The J gene is TRBJ1-4, the V gene TRBV13; TRBD1 is a possible D gene (5 bases). Trimming left V 2 bases short and J 0 bases short, with 10 bases between. The CDR3 contains 16 residues. Germline lookup yields CDR1 PRHDT and CDR2 FYEKMQ (reference sequence). CDR3 protein: CASSLRLGATNEKLFF. In DNA form, the CDR3 reads TGTGCCAGCAGCTTAAGGCTGGGGGCAACTAATGAAAAACTGTTTTTT.

V and J are TRBV2 and TRBJ1-1; possible D gene TRBD1, 5 bases. Germline assignment: CDR1 SNHLY and CDR2 FYNNEI. The CDR3 sequence is 14 residues long. The ends were cut back, 7 bases at V and 1 base at J, with 13 bases in the middle. The CDR3 here is CASKVGRGNTEAFF. The CDR3 DNA follows: TGTGCCAGCAAGGTGGGGCGGGGGAACACTGAAGCTTTCTTT.

The V gene is TRBV10-3, the J gene TRBJ2-7, with TRBD2 matching over 9 bases. The CDR3 has 11 residues. CDR1 ENHRY and CDR2 SYGVKD come from the germline V gene. The junction had 4 bases not matched to a gene; V was cut back by 11 bases and J by 5 bases. This CDR3 reads CAGASGNEQYF. CDR3 DNA: TGTGCCGGCGCTAGCGGGAACGAGCAGTACTTC.

The gene calls are TRBV9 and TRBJ2-7, with 7 bases matching TRBD1. Germline V gene sequence: CDR1 SGDLS, CDR2 YYNGEE. This CDR3 contains 18 residues. The trim removed 0 bases at V and 3 bases at J, leaving 15 bases unmatched. CDR3 bases: TGTGCCAGCAGCGTAGCTACAGGGTTGACAGGGAACGGCTACGAGCAGTACTTC. This translates into CASSVATGLTGNGYEQYF.

This sequence joins TRBV5-6 and TRBJ2-1, with D possibly TRBD2 on 6 matching bases. The CDR3 has 15 amino acids. Trimming cost V 0 bases and J 3 bases, with 10 bases left between them. Germline CDR1 and CDR2: SGHDT and YYEEEE. The CDR3 here is CASSLVTRDYNEQFF. The CDR3 DNA is TGTGCCAGCAGCTTGGTGACTAGGGACTACAATGAGCAGTTCTTC.

The chain uses TRBV6-1 and TRBJ1-4; TRBD1 matches at 9 bases. This CDR3 has 13 amino acids. With 6 bases clipped from V and 7 bases from J, the junction kept 3 bases outside the gene matches. The germline gives CDR1 MNHNS, CDR2 SASEGT. This chain's CDR3 is CASSRDRAEKLFF. CDR3 bases: TGTGCCAGCAGCCGGGACAGGGCTGAAAAACTGTTTTTT.

This clone was seen more than once but under ten times. The J gene is TRBJ2-5, the V gene TRBV2; the match to TRBD1 covers 7 bases. The J call may be faulty, since TRBJ2-7 better matches the DNA end. This CDR3 is 14 amino acids long. Germline CDR1 is SNHLY and CDR2 is FYNNEI. CDR3: CASSVSGGSYEQYF. The CDR3 bases are TGTGCCAGCAGTGTTTCAGGGGGTTCCTACGAGCAGTACTTC.